Listed below are T cell receptor beta chains from one sample, sequenced in a study of T cells in Graves' hyperthyroidism and ophthalmopathy. TCRdb reanalysed the multiplex PCR reads using MiXCR and keeps one entry per CDR3 protein. The sample holds about 350,000 distinct CDR3 sequences, approximately 13% seen once. Sequenced material: blood. These receptors originate from a woman between 25 and 40 years old with Graves' hyperthyroidism. Both conserved end residues are part of each CDR3. The D gene is left open where the match is weak. Size is stated for part of the rows, as once, few or many counts, or as a class when the clone is expanded.

v_gene: TRBV7-8
d_gene: TRBD2
abundance: many
j_gene: TRBJ2-4
CDR3nt: TGTGCCAGCAGCTTCGGACTAGCGGGAAGAGCCAAAAACATTCAGTACTTC
CDR3aa: CASSFGLAGRAKNIQYF

v_gene: TRBV12-3/TRBV12-4
d_gene: NA
abundance: NA
j_gene: TRBJ2-5
CDR3nt: TGTACCAGCAGCCTAGACGGGACATCAGCCCAAGAGACCCAGTACTTC
CDR3aa: CTSSLDGTSAQETQYF

v_gene: TRBV7-9
d_gene: NA
abundance: few
j_gene: TRBJ2-4
CDR3nt: TGTGCCAGCAGCTTAGAGTCAGGCATAAACATTCAGTACTTC
CDR3aa: CASSLESGINIQYF

v_gene: TRBV15
d_gene: NA
abundance: many
j_gene: TRBJ2-2
CDR3nt: TGTGCCACCAGCAGCGGGGAGTACGGCGGGGAGCTGTTTTTT
CDR3aa: CATSSGEYGGELFF

v_gene: TRBV7-2
d_gene: NA
abundance: many
j_gene: TRBJ1-6
CDR3nt: TGTGCCAGCAGCTTAACCGAAATTCTACCCCTCCACTTT
CDR3aa: CASSLTEILPLHF

v_gene: TRBV20-1
d_gene: TRBD2
abundance: NA
j_gene: TRBJ2-1
CDR3nt: TGCAGTGCCGAGGGCACTTTAGCGGGAACTCGTGTCAATGAGCAGTTCTTC
CDR3aa: CSAEGTLAGTRVNEQFF

v_gene: TRBV5-6
d_gene: NA
abundance: NA
j_gene: TRBJ2-3
CDR3nt: TGTGCCAGCAAGTTTGACGATACGCAGTATTTT
CDR3aa: CASKFDDTQYF

v_gene: TRBV20-1
d_gene: NA
abundance: NA
j_gene: TRBJ1-4
CDR3nt: TGCAGTGCCTCATCTCCAACTAATGAAAAACTGTTTTTT
CDR3aa: CSASSPTNEKLFF

v_gene: TRBV7-6
d_gene: NA
abundance: many
j_gene: TRBJ2-3
CDR3nt: TGTGCCAGCAGCTTTGTTACAGATACGCAGTATTTT
CDR3aa: CASSFVTDTQYF

v_gene: TRBV20-1
d_gene: TRBD2
abundance: NA
j_gene: TRBJ2-5
CDR3nt: TGCAGTGGGACGCTAGCGGGTAGGGAGACCCAGTACTTC
CDR3aa: CSGTLAGRETQYF